What follows are 27 T cell receptor beta chains derived from one specimen sequenced in a study of cytomegalovirus exposure and HLA in healthy donors. Primers included in the PCR were 60 Vbeta and 13 Jbeta primers. The method was immunoSEQ multiplex PCR; TCRdb's version includes in-frame clones alone and lacks a portion of them. The data hold some 160,000 clones, with roughly 80% observed a single time. The sample was PBMCs. The source of these receptors is a middle-aged woman in good health and CMV-seronegative.

The rearrangement uses TRBV28 and TRBJ2-1, with 15 nucleotides matching TRBD2. CDR3 length equals 16 residues. V shed 7 bases, J shed 6 bases, and the junction held 7 bases outside the gene matches. CDR1 and CDR2 (germline): MDHEN, SYDVKM. The CDR3 DNA follows: TGTGCCAGCATACTGGGACTAGCGGGGGGCCCCAATGAGCAGTTCTTC. This sequence encodes CASILGLAGGPNEQFF.

J is TRBJ2-1 and V is TRBV10-3; D perhaps matches TRBD2 (7 bases). Trimming removed 7 bases from V and 14 bases from J, with 24 bases in between. CDR1 ENHRY and CDR2 SYGVKD come from the germline V gene. The CDR3 extends over 14 amino acids. CDR3 DNA: TGTGCCATCAAGGGTTCTTGGGAGGGGGGCAGTAAGTTCTTC. This gives the protein CAIKGSWEGGSKFF.

The chain recombines TRBV7-2 with TRBJ2-7, with TRBD2 as a possible D gene (6 bases). The CDR3 length is 12 residues. V lost 3 bases, J lost 5 bases, and 8 bases lay in between. Germline V gene lookup returns CDR1 SGHTA and CDR2 FQGNSA. The CDR3 reads CASSFSGDEQYF. CDR3 DNA: TGTGCCAGCAGCTTTAGCGGCGACGAGCAGTACTTC.

This clone was observed a handful of times. V is TRBV5-5 and J is TRBJ1-1; D gene uncertain. Trimming removed 4 bases at V and 1 base at J, with 8 bases between. From germline, CDR1 is SGHKS and CDR2 YYEKEE (reference sequence). This CDR3 contains 13 residues. The CDR3 loop is CASSLERNTEAFF. The DNA of the CDR3 is TGTGCCAGCAGCCTGGAGAGGAACACTGAAGCTTTCTTT.

The genes are TRBV2 and TRBJ1-3; D is uncertain. Trimming took off 6 bases at V and 0 bases at J, with 6 bases between the two ends. The CDR3 length is 13 residues. Germline V lookup: CDR1 SNHLY, CDR2 FYNNEI. The CDR3 coding sequence is TGTGCCAGCAGCCAGGACTCTGGAAACACCATATATTTT. Its translation: CASSQDSGNTIYF.

CDR3 region: CASSLQGHEQFF. The CDR3 nucleotides read TGTGCCAGCAGCTTACAGGGTCATGAGCAGTTCTTC. The chain is built from TRBV7-8 and TRBJ2-1, with D possibly being TRBD1 (5 bases). Germline V gene data show CDR1 as SGHVS and CDR2 as FQNEAQ. Trimming removed 2 bases at V and 8 bases at J, with 7 bases between. The CDR3 consists of 12 residues.

This chain connects TRBV10-3 to TRBJ1-2; the match to TRBD1 covers 7 bases. This CDR3 contains 12 residues. V was pared by 4 bases and J by 6 bases, with 2 bases of the junction left unmatched. Germline loops: CDR1 ENHRY, CDR2 SYGVKD. The CDR3 loop reads CAISGTGDGYTF. The CDR3 coding sequence is TGTGCCATCAGTGGAACAGGGGATGGCTACACCTTC.

The chain uses TRBV5-1 and TRBJ1-4, with 8 bases identical to TRBD1. Germline V CDR1 and CDR2: SGHRS, YFSETQ. V dropped 4 bases and J dropped 1; count of bases not matched to a gene: 6. This CDR3 contains 16 residues. This CDR3 reads CASSPQGAQTNEKLFF. CDR3 DNA: TGCGCCAGCAGCCCCCAGGGGGCGCAAACTAATGAAAAACTGTTTTTT.

The CDR3: CSVERQGNYGYTF. The CDR3 bases are TGCAGCGTTGAGAGGCAGGGAAACTATGGCTACACCTTC. The chain is built from TRBV29-1 and TRBJ1-2; D is perhaps TRBD1 (5 bases). There are 13 residues in the CDR3. CDR1 SQVTM and CDR2 ANQGSEA come from the germline V gene. Trimming pared 3 bases from V and 2 bases from J, leaving 10 bases between.

This chain links TRBV19 with TRBJ1-1; D not certain. V was cut by 3 bases and J by 4 bases, with 12 bases left in between. Per germline, CDR1 LNHDA and CDR2 SQIVND (reference sequence). The CDR3 runs 14 residues. CDR3 sequence: CASSIVRGSTEAFF. DNA of the CDR3: TGTGCCAGTAGTATCGTCCGGGGAAGCACTGAAGCTTTCTTT.

The chain employs TRBV7-8 and TRBJ1-2; 7 nucleotides match TRBD1. The J segment lost 2 bases and the V segment lost 7 bases, leaving 13 bases of the junction unmatched. The V gene's germline CDR1 is SGHVS and CDR2 FQNEAQ. The CDR3 totals 16 residues. In DNA form, the CDR3 reads TGTGCCAGCACCCCTTCTGCCCTACAGGGGAACTATGGCTACACCTTC. As protein: CASTPSALQGNYGYTF. The whole variable domain, remainder taken from reference TRBV7-8 and TRBJ1-2, is GAGVSQSPRYKVAKRGQDVALRCDPISGHVSLFWYQQALGQGPEFLTYFQNEAQLDKSGLPSDRFFAERPEGSVSTLKIQRTQQEDSAVYLCASTPSALQGNYGYTFGSGTRLTVV.

The chain links TRBV13 to TRBJ2-3; 11 bases map to TRBD2. The ends lost 5 bases at V and 2 bases at J; junction bases unmatched: 9. This CDR3 region has 17 residues. Germline V gene lookup returns CDR1 PRHDT and CDR2 FYEKMQ (reference sequence). The CDR3 protein is CASSRPSGGLITDTQYF. The CDR3 nucleotides are TGTGCCAGCAGCCGCCCTAGCGGGGGGCTGATCACAGATACGCAGTATTTT.

The V call is TRBV6-5, the J call TRBJ1-1; no reliable D call. Germline V CDR1 and CDR2: MNHEY, SVGAGI. Between the trimmed V and J ends, which lost 4 bases and 4 bases, there was a span of 10 bases. This CDR3 spans 13 amino acids. The CDR3 region is CASSSLWPTEAFF. CDR3 nucleotides: TGTGCCAGCAGTTCCCTTTGGCCCACTGAAGCTTTCTTT.

The chain employs TRBV4-1 and TRBJ1-5; possibly TRBD1 for D (6 bases). Germline V CDR1 and CDR2: MGHRA, YSYEKL. Trimming removed 1 base at V and 9 bases at J, with 19 bases between. CDR3 length: 16 amino acids. The CDR3 bases are TGCGCCAGCAGCCAAGTGGCCGGTACAGGGCTAAGGCCCCAGCATTTT. Translated, it gives CASSQVAGTGLRPQHF.

The chain uses TRBV10-3 and TRBJ1-3; 8 bases are shared with TRBD1. The CDR3 runs to 15 residues. Per germline, CDR1 ENHRY and CDR2 SYGVKD. With V trimmed by 4 bases and J by 2 bases, 4 bases remained unmatched. The CDR3: CAISVLQGAGNTIYF. As DNA, the CDR3 is TGTGCCATCAGTGTACTACAGGGGGCTGGAAACACCATATATTTT.

V gene TRBV27 combines with J gene TRBJ2-7; tentatively, D is TRBD2 (6 bases). Trimming pared 9 bases from V and 3 bases from J, leaving 18 bases between. The CDR3 is made up of 14 amino acids. Per germline, CDR1 MNHEY and CDR2 SMNVEV (reference sequence). The CDR3 DNA sequence: TGTGCCAGTAGGCCATGGGACTTCGGCTACGAGCAGTACTTC. It specifies CASRPWDFGYEQYF.

The V gene is TRBV2, the J gene TRBJ1-2; the D is unclear. Trimming took off 4 bases at V and 4 bases at J, with 7 bases between the two ends. CDR1 and CDR2 from the germline V gene are SNHLY and FYNNEI. This CDR3 is built from 12 residues. The CDR3 spells CASSVSPYGYTF. CDR3 nucleotide sequence: TGTGCCAGCAGTGTTAGTCCCTATGGCTACACCTTC.

The V and J genes are TRBV7-9 and TRBJ1-2, with D possibly being TRBD1 (5 bases). Germline V lookup: CDR1 SEHNR, CDR2 FQNEAQ (reference sequence). Between the trimmed V and J ends, which lost 3 bases and 6 bases, there was a span of 11 bases. The CDR3 is made up of 13 amino acids. This CDR3 is CASSFQGRDGYTF. CDR3 coding DNA: TGTGCCAGCAGCTTCCAGGGAAGGGATGGCTACACCTTC.

This sequence joins TRBV7-7 and TRBJ1-1, with D perhaps TRBD1 (5 bases). Trimming took 2 bases from V and 4 from J, leaving 8 bases between them. Germline V gene sequence: CDR1 SSHAT, CDR2 FNYEAQ (reference sequence). The CDR3 spans 13 residues. CDR3 in amino acids: CASSLWQGTEAFF. CDR3 nucleotides: TGTGCCAGCAGCTTATGGCAGGGCACTGAAGCTTTCTTT.

This sequence joins TRBV29-1 and TRBJ2-5; D unresolved. The CDR3 runs to 12 residues. Germline V gene sequence: CDR1 SQVTM, CDR2 ANQGSEA. Trimming removed 5 bases from V and 1 base from J, with 8 bases in between. The CDR3 loop reads CSVFPGQETQYF. CDR3 DNA sequence: TGCAGCGTTTTTCCGGGCCAAGAGACCCAGTACTTC. The full variable domain, rest sourced from reference TRBV29-1 and TRBJ2-5, is SAVISQKPSRDICQRGTSLTIQCQVDSQVTMMFWYRQQPGQSLTLIATANQGSEATYESGFVIDKFPISRPNLTFSTLTVSNMSPEDSSIYLCSVFPGQETQYFGPGTRLLVL.

This rearrangement joins TRBV25-1 to TRBJ1-2; 7 positions agree with TRBD1. The CDR3 sequence is 14 residues long. V lost 4 bases to trimming and J lost 6 bases; unmatched junction nucleotides: 8. Germline values: CDR1 MGHDK, CDR2 SYGVNS. The CDR3 bases are TGTGCCAGCAGTGGAAACAGGGGATTTGATGGCTACACCTTC. It specifies CASSGNRGFDGYTF.

This clone was found a few times. The V and J genes are TRBV6-5 and TRBJ1-1; 8 bases are a match to TRBD1. CDR1 and CDR2 (germline): MNHEY, SVGAGI. The CDR3 totals 15 residues. After removal of 6 bases from V and 5 bases from J, the junction contained 11 bases not matched to a gene. This CDR3 is CASRGTGGGLTEAFF. CDR3 nucleotides: TGTGCCAGCAGGGGGACAGGAGGGGGCCTAACTGAAGCTTTCTTT.

The chain joins TRBV9 to TRBJ1-5; TRBD1 is a possible D gene (6 bases). The CDR3 length is 14 residues. Germline V gene lookup returns CDR1 SGDLS and CDR2 YYNGEE. V lost 4 bases to trimming and J lost 4 bases, with 12 bases between them. The CDR3 DNA follows: TGTGCCAGCAGCCTGGGACATCCAAATCAGCCCCAGCATTTT. This gives the protein CASSLGHPNQPQHF.

This clone was counted between two and nine times. The chain has TRBV6-1 and TRBJ1-5; a weak D match, TRBD1 (6 bases). Germline CDR1 reads MNHNS; CDR2 reads SASEGT. CDR3 length equals 13 residues. Trimming removed 6 bases from V and 4 bases from J, with 10 bases in between. The chain's CDR3 is CASSPDSNQPQHF. The CDR3 DNA reads as TGTGCCAGCAGCCCGGACAGTAATCAGCCCCAGCATTTT.

As to this clone: This sample includes further DNA sequences coding for the same CDR3. V usage is TRBV7-9 and J usage is TRBJ1-4; TRBD1 matches at 7 bases. The V segment lost 5 bases and the J segment 8 bases; nucleotides outside the gene matches: 5. The CDR3 loop spans 13 amino acids. Germline assignment: CDR1 SEHNR and CDR2 FQNEAQ (reference sequence). CDR3 nucleotides: TGTGCCAGCAGCCGACAGGGCGGGGAAAAACTGTTTTTT. This gives the protein CASSRQGGEKLFF.

The chain couples TRBV19 to TRBJ2-7, with TRBD1 identical over 9 bases. With 8 bases clipped from V and 4 bases from J, the junction kept 12 bases outside the gene matches. The CDR3 loop spans 15 amino acids. CDR1 and CDR2 (germline): LNHDA, SQIVND (reference sequence). For the CDR3, the DNA is TGTGCCAGTGGGGGACCGGGACAGGGCCATTACGAGCAGTACTTC. This translates into CASGGPGQGHYEQYF.

A note on this clone: Within the sample, other DNA sequences also encode this same CDR3. The chain carries TRBV5-1 and TRBJ1-2, with TRBD1 as a possible D gene (6 bases). This CDR3 is built from 13 residues. Per germline, CDR1 SGHRS and CDR2 YFSETQ. The germline V and J ends were trimmed by 0 bases and 3 bases, with 6 bases remaining between them. The CDR3 bases are TGCGCCAGCAGCTTGGGACAGGACTATGGCTACACCTTC. Translating it yields CASSLGQDYGYTF.